This T cell receptor (beta chain) was recorded in a study of response to subunit inactivated influenza vaccine. TCRdb re-called the RT-PCR reads through MiXCR, storing one row per CDR3 protein. The repertoire has 860,000 or so distinct CDR3 sequences, 21% of them found once; the top ten carry approximately 10%. Note on this clonotype: The antigen remains unidentified.

After removal of 6 bases from V and 3 bases from J, the junction contained 5 bases not matched to a gene. This CDR3 has 14 amino acids. Germline V CDR1 and CDR2: SGHRS, YFSETQ. Broader study findings: Each seasonal influenza vaccination recruits few new T cells, the authors suggested.

The V call is TRBV5-1, the J call TRBJ2-1, with 8 bases fitting TRBD2. Here the sequenced sample was PBMCs from blood, taken roughly 5 days after vaccination. The TCR sequence derives from a man in his fifties or sixties who received an inactivated influenza vaccine. The CDR3 region is CASKAGGLYNEQFF. The CDR3 region has the DNA TGCGCCAGCAAGGCGGGAGGCCTCTACAATGAGCAGTTCTTC. The full variable domain, its missing parts supplied by reference TRBV5-1 and TRBJ2-1, is KAGVTQTPRYLIKTRGQQVTLSCSPISGHRSVSWYQQTPGQGLQFLFEYFSETQRNKGNFPGRFSGRQFSNSRSEMNVSTLELGDSALYLCASKAGGLYNEQFFGPGTRLTVL.